The 27 T cell receptor beta chains in this list originate from one sample, sequenced in a study of blood T cell repertoires in COVID-19. Method: immunoSEQ multiplex PCR; TCRdb's copy keeps in-frame clones and lacks some. This sample has 150,000 to 200,000 clones, with about 86% found just once. The sample consisted of peripheral blood. The receptor source for this set is a man aged 55 to 70 with acute or convalescent COVID-19.

V and J are TRBV5-1 and TRBJ2-1; a possible D gene is TRBD1 (5 bases). V lost 0 bases, J lost 2 bases, and 9 bases lay in between. The CDR3 is 15 residues long. Germline-derived CDR1 and CDR2 are SGHRS and YFSETQ. This CDR3 reads CASSLGQGTYNEQFF. In nucleotides, the CDR3 is TGCGCCAGCAGCTTGGGCCAGGGCACCTACAATGAGCAGTTCTTC.

The V gene is TRBV11-2, the J gene TRBJ2-7; D is perhaps TRBD2 (7 bases). This CDR3 is 19 amino acids long. Trimming cost V 3 bases and J 3 bases, with 27 bases left between them. Germline CDR1 reads SGHAT; CDR2 reads FQNNGV. In nucleotides, the CDR3 is TGTGCCAGCAGCTTGAGTACAACCGGGACACCGGGACTATTCTACGAGCAGTACTTC. Protein: CASSLSTTGTPGLFYEQYF. Looking up the rest from reference TRBV11-2 and TRBJ2-7 gives the full variable domain: EAGVAQSPRYKIIEKRQSVAFWCNPISGHATLYWYQQILGQGPKLLIQFQNNGVVDDSQLPKDRFSAERLKGVDSTLKIQPAKLEDSAVYLCASSLSTTGTPGLFYEQYFGPGTRLTVT.

The chain combines TRBV27 with TRBJ1-6; 8 bases are shared with TRBD1. CDR1 is MNHEY, CDR2 SMNVEV, per germline (reference sequence). V trimming: 5 bases; J trimming: 6 bases; junction bases outside the gene matches: 9. The CDR3 extends over 16 amino acids. As DNA, the CDR3 is TGTGCCAGCAGTCCGAGGACAGGGAGAGGTAATTCACCCCTCCACTTT. Its translation: CASSPRTGRGNSPLHF.

The chain carries TRBV2 and TRBJ1-2; 8 bases are shared with TRBD1. Per germline, CDR1 SNHLY and CDR2 FYNNEI. Germline trimming cut 6 bases from V and 7 bases from J; bases unmatched to any gene: 7. The CDR3 loop spans 13 amino acids. The CDR3 spells CASRRAGGVGYTF. CDR3 sequence (DNA): TGTGCCAGCAGGAGGGCAGGGGGCGTTGGCTACACCTTC. Full variable domain (missing parts from reference TRBV2 and TRBJ1-2): EPEVTQTPSHQVTQMGQEVILRCVPISNHLYFYWYRQILGQKVEFLVSFYNNEISEKSEIFDDQFSVERPDGSNFTLKIRSTKLEDSAMYFCASRRAGGVGYTFGSGTRLTVV.

The V call is TRBV9, the J call TRBJ2-1; TRBD1 might be the D (7 bases). Germline V gives CDR1 SGDLS, CDR2 YYNGEE. Trimming took off 3 bases at V and 10 bases at J, with 20 bases between the two ends. CDR3 length: 15 amino acids. CDR3 protein: CASSDGAGGFMEQFF. In DNA, the CDR3 is TGTGCCAGCAGCGATGGGGCAGGGGGGTTTATGGAGCAGTTCTTC.

This sequence joins TRBV5-1 and TRBJ2-5, with D possibly TRBD1 on 5 matching bases. V shed 3 bases and J shed 2 bases, with 11 bases lying between them. This CDR3 is 14 amino acids long. The germline V gene has CDR1 SGHRS and CDR2 YFSETQ. The CDR3 is CASSSTVLQETQYF. The CDR3, as DNA: TGCGCCAGCAGCTCGACAGTCCTACAAGAGACCCAGTACTTC.

This clone came up once. This sequence joins TRBV28 and TRBJ1-2, with 9 bases identical to TRBD1. V was clipped by 3 bases and J by 7 bases; unmatched bases: 12. Germline V gives CDR1 MDHEN, CDR2 SYDVKM. The length of the CDR3 is 16 residues. The CDR3 DNA follows: TGTGCCAGCAGTTTTCAACAGGGGGCGGGGGCGTTTGGCTACACCTTC. This gives the protein CASSFQQGAGAFGYTF.

This clone was detected once. The V gene is TRBV24-1, the J gene TRBJ2-5, with TRBD2 as a possible D gene (6 bases). Germline V gene lookup returns CDR1 KGHDR and CDR2 SFDVKD. The CDR3 contains 12 residues. With 9 bases removed from V and 4 bases from J, the gap between germline ends came to 11 bases. The CDR3 DNA sequence: TGTGCCACCGGGGGGTCTTCAGAGACCCAGTACTTC. This translates into CATGGSSETQYF.

This chain joins TRBV25-1 and TRBJ2-5; TRBD2 might be the D (6 bases). Between the trimmed V and J ends, which lost 2 bases and 5 bases, there was a span of 21 bases. Germline loops: CDR1 MGHDK, CDR2 SYGVNS. This CDR3 has 17 amino acids. In DNA, the CDR3 is TGTGCCAGCAGTGAAAACGCGGGCGGAGGGGCAAGGGAGACCCAGTACTTC. Its protein is CASSENAGGGARETQYF.

CDR3 protein: CASSRRTASQETQYF. The CDR3 coding sequence is TGTGCCAGCAGCCGGAGGACCGCATCCCAAGAGACCCAGTACTTC. V and J are TRBV7-9 and TRBJ2-5, with a tentative D call TRBD2 (5 bases). Germline CDR1 SEHNR, CDR2 FQNEAQ (reference sequence). The V end was cut by 5 bases, the J end by 1 base, with 14 bases between. CDR3 length: 15 amino acids.

The V gene is TRBV6-2 or TRBV6-3, the J gene TRBJ2-7; 9 nucleotides align to TRBD2. Germline lookup yields CDR1 MNHEY and CDR2 SVGEGT. CDR3 size: 14 residues. Trimming at V came to 5 bases and at J to 3 bases, leaving 5 bases not matched to a gene. The CDR3 protein is CASSGLAGRYEQYF. As DNA, the CDR3 is TGTGCCAGCAGTGGGCTAGCGGGGCGCTACGAGCAGTACTTC.

J is TRBJ2-7 and V is TRBV28; D is uncertain. This CDR3 is 10 amino acids long. From germline, CDR1 is MDHEN and CDR2 SYDVKM. V was trimmed by 6 bases and J by 4 bases, leaving 4 bases between them. CDR3 DNA: TGTGCCAGCAGCACTTACGAGCAGTACTTC. Amino acids: CASSTYEQYF.

This clone has only a few counts. The chain employs TRBV7-9 and TRBJ2-3; D ambiguous. Germline V CDR1 and CDR2: SEHNR, FQNEAQ (reference sequence). Trimming left V 3 bases short and J 6 bases short, with 16 bases between. CDR3 length equals 15 residues. In nucleotides, the CDR3 is TGTGCCAGCAGCTTGGCTAGAGCAAGTGGCGATACGCAGTATTTT. It is translated as CASSLARASGDTQYF. The entire variable domain, with the rest obtained from reference TRBV7-9 and TRBJ2-3, is as follows: DTGVSQNPRHKITKRGQNVTFRCDPISEHNRLYWYRQTLGQGPEFLTYFQNEAQLEKSRLLSDRFSAERPKGSFSTLEIQRTEQGDSAMYLCASSLARASGDTQYFGPGTRLTVL.

The genes are TRBV4-1 and TRBJ2-7; TRBD2 matches 13 bases. J gave up 1 base and V 3 bases, and 3 bases lay outside the gene matches. This CDR3 contains 16 residues. CDR1 is MGHRA and CDR2 is YSYEKL in the germline V gene. The CDR3 DNA reads as TGCGCCAGCAGCCACGGGGGACTAGCGGGATCCTACGAGCAGTACTTC. Translated, it gives CASSHGGLAGSYEQYF.

The chain carries TRBV28 and TRBJ1-3; maybe TRBD1 (5 bases). This CDR3 region has 15 residues. V shed 4 bases and J shed 0 bases, with 10 bases lying between them. CDR1 is MDHEN and CDR2 is SYDVKM in the germline V gene. CDR3 nucleotides: TGTGCCAGCAGTTCACAGGCCGGCTCTGGAAACACCATATATTTT. It encodes CASSSQAGSGNTIYF.

This chain links TRBV5-6 with TRBJ2-3; 10 positions agree with TRBD2. This CDR3 has 16 residues. Germline lookup yields CDR1 SGHDT and CDR2 YYEEEE. Unmatched junction bases numbered 7, after V lost 3 bases and J lost 3 bases. CDR3 sequence reads: CASSSSSGSKTDTQYF. In DNA, the CDR3 is TGTGCCAGCAGCTCCTCTAGCGGGAGTAAAACAGATACGCAGTATTTT.

The genes are TRBV2 and TRBJ2-1, with 13 positions matching TRBD2. The CDR3 consists of 14 residues. V shed 6 bases and J 7 bases; nucleotides not matched to a gene: 3. Germline CDR1 is SNHLY and CDR2 is FYNNEI. For the CDR3, the DNA is TGTGCCAGCAGGGGACTAGCGGGAAAGAATGAGCAGTTCTTC. Encoded protein: CASRGLAGKNEQFF.

J is TRBJ2-1 and V is TRBV2, with 11 bases lining up with TRBD2. This CDR3 contains 15 residues. Trimming took 2 bases from V and 7 from J; bases not matched to a gene: 4. Germline CDR1 reads SNHLY; CDR2 reads FYNNEI. The CDR3 nucleotides read TGTGCCAGCAGTGAATCACTAGCGGGAGCAAATGAGCAGTTCTTC. Protein product: CASSESLAGANEQFF.

The chain links TRBV15 to TRBJ1-6, with no clear D. CDR1 LNHNV and CDR2 YYDKDF come from the germline V gene (reference sequence). Trimming cost V 5 bases and J 7 bases, with 12 bases left between them. This CDR3 is built from 14 residues. The CDR3 region is CATSADGLNSPLHF. CDR3 DNA: TGTGCCACCAGCGCAGACGGGTTAAATTCACCCCTCCACTTT.

The chain carries TRBV30 and TRBJ1-2; TRBD1 aligns across 8 bases. Germline assignment: CDR1 GTSNPN and CDR2 SVGIG (reference sequence). J gave up 2 bases and V 3 bases, and 8 bases lay outside the gene matches. The length of the CDR3 is 15 residues. The CDR3 sequence is CAWREGQGRNYGYTF. Written as DNA, the CDR3 is TGTGCCTGGAGGGAAGGACAGGGAAGGAACTATGGCTACACCTTC.

The rearrangement links TRBV12-2 to TRBJ2-6; TRBD2 is the table's D call and was not checked against the DNA. TRBV12-2 counts as a pseudogene. This CDR3 comprises 16 residues. CDR3: CASRLDGGAGANVLTF. The CDR3, as DNA: TGTGCAAGTCGCTTGGACGGGGGTGCTGGGGCCAACGTCCTGACTTTC.

In its sample, this clone was seen once. The J gene is TRBJ1-4, the V gene TRBV11-2, with D perhaps matching TRBD1 (6 bases). Germline lookup yields CDR1 SGHAT and CDR2 FQNNGV. The CDR3 has 15 amino acids. V dropped 5 bases and J dropped 8 bases, with 18 bases sitting between them. The CDR3 loop is CASSPRTALTEKLFF. CDR3 bases: TGTGCCAGCAGCCCGCGGACAGCTTTAACCGAAAAACTGTTTTTT. The entire variable domain, with the rest obtained from reference TRBV11-2 and TRBJ1-4, is as follows: EAGVAQSPRYKIIEKRQSVAFWCNPISGHATLYWYQQILGQGPKLLIQFQNNGVVDDSQLPKDRFSAERLKGVDSTLKIQPAKLEDSAVYLCASSPRTALTEKLFFGSGTQLSVL.

The J gene is TRBJ2-7, the V gene TRBV19; 9 bases agree with TRBD2. Unmatched junction bases numbered 9, after V lost 4 bases and J lost 5 bases. CDR3 size: 15 residues. Germline V lookup: CDR1 LNHDA, CDR2 SQIVND (reference sequence). The CDR3 bases are TGTGCCAGTAGTAGCGGGAGGGCCGATGACGACGAGCAGTACTTC. Translation gives CASSSGRADDDEQYF.

The rearrangement joins TRBV12-2 to TRBJ1-1; the DNA was not compared with TRBD1, the D call given in the table. TRBV12-2 is shown as a pseudogene. The CDR3 has 15 amino acids. The CDR3 protein is CASRLAWGQNTEAFF. The CDR3 DNA is TGTGCAAGTCGCTTAGCCTGGGGGCAGAACACTGAAGCTTTCTTT.

The J gene is TRBJ2-3, the V gene TRBV5-1; 8 bases are a match to TRBD2. The CDR3 is 15 residues long. The J segment lost 3 bases and the V segment lost 5 bases, leaving 8 bases of the junction unmatched. Germline CDR1 SGHRS, CDR2 YFSETQ. CDR3 DNA: TGCGCCAGCAGTTATACTAGCGGAGGGACAGATACGCAGTATTTT. Translating gives CASSYTSGGTDTQYF.

The rearrangement uses TRBV18 and TRBJ1-1; a possible D gene is TRBD1 (6 bases). Trimming took 4 bases from V and 10 from J, leaving 13 bases between them. The CDR3 is 12 residues long. Looked up from germline, CDR1 is KGHSH and CDR2 is LQKENI. CDR3 bases: TGTGCCAGCTCACACAGGGAAGGTGGAGCTTTCTTT. It codes for CASSHREGGAFF.

The J gene is TRBJ2-7, the V gene TRBV3-1 (or the pseudogene TRBV3-2); D gene uncertain. The CDR3 is 14 amino acids. Germline V lookup: CDR1 LGHDT, CDR2 YNNKEL (reference sequence). The V end lost 2 bases, the J end lost 1 base, and 9 bases lay between the germline ends. Written as DNA, the CDR3 is TGTGCCAGCAGCCAAACGGGTATTTCCTACGAGCAGTACTTC. The encoded protein is CASSQTGISYEQYF.